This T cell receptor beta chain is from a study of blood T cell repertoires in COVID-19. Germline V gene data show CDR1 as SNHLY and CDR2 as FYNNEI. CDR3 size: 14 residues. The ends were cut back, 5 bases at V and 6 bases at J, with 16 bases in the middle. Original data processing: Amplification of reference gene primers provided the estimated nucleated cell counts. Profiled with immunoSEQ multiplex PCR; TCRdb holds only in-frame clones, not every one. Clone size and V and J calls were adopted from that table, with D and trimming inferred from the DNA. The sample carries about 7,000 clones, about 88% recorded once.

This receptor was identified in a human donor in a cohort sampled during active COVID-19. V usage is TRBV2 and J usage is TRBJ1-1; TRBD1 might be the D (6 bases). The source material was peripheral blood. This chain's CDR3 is CASSSRGLVAEAFF. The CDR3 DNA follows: TGTGCCAGCAGTTCCAGGGGTCTAGTAGCTGAAGCTTTCTTT.